This entry concerns a single T cell receptor beta chain. The data are from a study of blood T cell repertoires in COVID-19. Whole-study context: From the United States, Italy and Spain came samples of acute and convalescent COVID-19.

As processed by the authors: Counts of nucleated cells, estimated from reference gene primer amplification, were obtained. TCRdb's copy holds only in-frame clones and misses some; the assay was immunoSEQ multiplex PCR. V, J and clone size are taken as reported in that table, and D and trimming were inferred from the DNA itself. Of around 250,000 clones listed, about 91% are singletons. V was pared by 1 base and J by 7 bases, with 7 bases of the junction left unmatched. The CDR3 is made up of 15 amino acids. Ages ranged from roughly 18 to 100 years, with residence in about two dozen US areas. Clinical history reported by participants formed the basis on which cohorts were assigned.

The source of this sequence is a human donor in a cohort exposed to, infected with or recovered from COVID-19 (not recorded which). The donor label of this sample is uncertain. The chain joins TRBV5-3 to TRBJ1-5, with 8 bases lining up with TRBD1. Being an ORF, TRBV5-3 has a function that is uncertain. The specimen sequenced was PBMCs or T cells enriched from blood (not recorded which). CDR3 amino acids: CARSLSQGAGQPQHF. The DNA of the CDR3 is TGTGCCAGAAGCTTGTCTCAGGGGGCAGGCCAGCCCCAGCATTTT.